This TCR beta chain is drawn from a study of monozygotic twins with cystic fibrosis. Using immunoSEQ multiplex PCR, the repertoire was profiled, and TCRdb retains in-frame clones only, with some absent. The sample comprises around 30,000 clones, just under 85% of which are singletons, and 0.7% to 0.9% rests with the top ten. There are 14 residues in the CDR3. Looked up from germline, CDR1 is SGHVS and CDR2 is FNYEAQ. The V end was cut by 3 bases, the J end by 4 bases, with 10 bases between. The specimen sequenced was blood. The receptor's source is a girl aged 2-10 years with cystic fibrosis. The gene calls are TRBV7-6 and TRBJ2-1, with D tentatively TRBD1 (6 bases). The CDR3 loop reads CASSLRQAYNEQFF. As DNA, the CDR3 is TGTGCCAGCAGCTTGCGACAGGCGTACAATGAGCAGTTCTTC. Supplemented by reference TRBV7-6 and TRBJ2-1, the full variable domain reads GAGVSQSPRYKVTKRGQDVALRCDPISGHVSLYWYRQALGQGPEFLTYFNYEAQQDKSGLPNDRFSAERPEGSISTLTIQRTEQRDSAMYRCASSLRQAYNEQFFGPGTRLTVL.